This T cell receptor beta chain appears in the sequencing data of a study of T cells in pancreatic ductal adenocarcinoma. Notes on the study in general: Compared with tumor, blood showed more total productive templates and around 8.4-fold more clonotypes. Mean clonality was approximately 0.1 in tumors and 0.065 to 0.075 in blood, not significantly different.

Selected pancreatic ductal adenocarcinoma patients had undergone surgery without neoadjuvant therapy. Repertoires were generated with immunoSEQ multiplex PCR, while TCRdb's copy carries only in-frame clones and drops some. The data hold 15,000 to 20,000 clones, with 85% to 90% observed a single time. This clone showed up just a few times. Its antigen is as yet unknown. V shed 4 bases and J 2 bases; nucleotides not matched to a gene: 3. Germline CDR1 reads SGHDT; CDR2 reads YYEEEE. The CDR3 runs 15 residues. The source of this sequence is a human donor with pancreatic ductal adenocarcinoma. This sequence joins TRBV5-6 and TRBJ2-1; 10 nucleotides match TRBD2. Sequencing used PBMCs. CDR3 loop: CASSLTSGAYNEQFF. The CDR3 nucleotides are TGTGCCAGCAGCCTCACTAGCGGGGCCTACAATGAGCAGTTCTTC. Looking up the rest from reference TRBV5-6 and TRBJ2-1 gives the full variable domain: DAGVTQSPTHLIKTRGQQVTLRCSPKSGHDTVSWYQQALGQGPQFIFQYYEEEERQRGNFPDRFSGHQFPNYSSELNVNALLLGDSALYLCASSLTSGAYNEQFFGPGTRLTVL.